This TCR beta chain was documented in a study of molecular identifiers for immune sequencing clone quantification. MiXCR, applied by TCRdb to the PCR reads, yields one record per CDR3 protein. The table includes fewer than 100,000 distinct CDR3 sequences, 21% detected once. This clonotype was detected many times. Its antigen remains unidentified. The germline CDR1 and CDR2 sequences are LGHNA and YSLEER. V lost 2 bases to trimming and J lost 6 bases, with 11 bases between them. The length of the CDR3 is 13 residues. Sorting was used to obtain naive CD8 T cells (CD8+CD4-CCR7+CD45RA+). Study-level findings and limits: In naive cells, under 1% of molecules belonged to clones above 20 RNA copies, against over 97% in effector cells.

The chain has TRBV4-3 and TRBJ2-7; D remains unclear. The sample taken for sequencing was naive CD8+ T cells from blood, with Jurkat cell RNA spiked in. The sample's subset: FACS-sorted CD8+CD4-CCR7+CD45RA+ naive T cells. The source of this sequence is a human donor in good health. Some libraries in this study had Jurkat cell RNA spiked in. CDR3 DNA sequence: TGCGCCAGCAGCCAACTGGACGGTTCCGAGCAGTACTTC. This sequence encodes CASSQLDGSEQYF.